This passage covers 17 T cell receptor beta chains from one sample sequenced in a study of OX40 agonist ivuxolimab in advanced cancers. Sequenced by immunoSEQ multiplex PCR; TCRdb stores in-frame clones only, minus some. The sample lists about 44,000 clones; around 80% were seen once. Sample: CD4+ or CD8+ T cells sorted from blood, taken in a trial of the OX40 agonist ivuxolimab. These receptors were taken from an adult with an advanced solid tumor such as melanoma, head and neck, liver or kidney cancer.

This clone is medium-sized (0.01 to 0.1%) within its sample. The gene calls are TRBV25-1 and TRBJ1-1; D unresolved. This CDR3 contains 13 residues. Germline V gene data show CDR1 as MGHDK and CDR2 as SYGVNS. Deletions cut 6 bases from V and 4 bases from J, with 12 bases between. This CDR3 reads CASRVGGSTEAFF. The DNA of the CDR3 is TGTGCCAGCAGAGTAGGAGGGAGCACTGAAGCTTTCTTT.

The chain links TRBV4-1 to TRBJ2-7, with 9 bases that match TRBD1. Germline lookup yields CDR1 MGHRA and CDR2 YSYEKL. There are 13 residues in the CDR3. Germline trimming cut 4 bases from V and 7 bases from J; bases unmatched to any gene: 5. The CDR3 protein is CASSPGTGREQYF. The CDR3 nucleotides are TGCGCCAGCAGCCCGGGGACAGGGCGAGAGCAGTACTTC.

The rearrangement joins TRBV29-1 to TRBJ2-5; TRBD1 aligns across 7 bases. The closer fit of TRBJ2-7 to the DNA end suggests the J call may be wrong. CDR3 size: 12 residues. The germline V gene encodes CDR1 SQVTM and CDR2 ANQGSEA. This CDR3 is CSASQGSYEQYF. The CDR3 coding sequence is TGCAGCGCCTCACAGGGGTCCTACGAGCAGTACTTC.

V usage is TRBV19 and J usage is TRBJ1-2; D remains unclear. Germline V gene lookup returns CDR1 LNHDA and CDR2 SQIVND (reference sequence). V lost 1 base and J lost 4, with 19 bases in between. The CDR3 is 17 residues long. CDR3 in amino acids: CASSIGDQVPLVYGYTF. For the CDR3, the DNA is TGTGCCAGTAGTATAGGCGACCAGGTGCCGCTGGTCTATGGCTACACCTTC. Based on the CDR3 plus reference TRBV19 and TRBJ1-2, the full variable domain is DGGITQSPKYLFRKEGQNVTLSCEQNLNHDAMYWYRQDPGQGLRLIYYSQIVNDFQKGDIAEGYSVSREKKESFPLTVTSAQKNPTAFYLCASSIGDQVPLVYGYTFGSGTRLTVV.

The chain carries TRBV2 and TRBJ1-5, with unresolved D. The CDR3 runs 14 residues. V lost 6 bases, J lost 9 bases, and 18 bases lay in between. The germline gives CDR1 SNHLY, CDR2 FYNNEI. CDR3 DNA: TGTGCCAGCAGGGTTGGGCAGGCTTCGGTGCCCCAGCATTTT. This codes for CASRVGQASVPQHF.

The CDR3 region is CASSLAGQGGHLIYF. As DNA, the CDR3 is TGTGCCAGCAGCTTGGCTGGACAGGGGGGCCATTTAATATATTTT. The V gene is TRBV5-6, the J gene TRBJ1-3; 10 nucleotides align to TRBD1. Germline CDR1 reads SGHDT; CDR2 reads YYEEEE. CDR3 size: 15 residues. Trimming at V came to 0 bases and at J to 13 bases, leaving 10 bases not matched to a gene.

The J gene is TRBJ1-5, the V gene TRBV4-3, with D perhaps matching TRBD1 (5 bases). Germline CDR1 and CDR2: LGHNA and YSLEER. The length of the CDR3 is 16 residues. Trimming left V 3 bases short and J 6 bases short, with 18 bases between. This CDR3 is CASSQSWARETQPQHF. Written as DNA, the CDR3 is TGCGCCAGCAGCCAGTCCTGGGCCAGGGAGACTCAGCCCCAGCATTTT.

The chain employs TRBV9 and TRBJ2-1; 14 nucleotides align to TRBD2. In germline, CDR1 is SGDLS, CDR2 YYNGEE. V lost 4 bases, J lost 8 bases, and 8 bases stayed unmatched. There are 16 residues in the CDR3. The CDR3 sequence is CASSTGAGLAGDEQFF. In nucleotides, the CDR3 is TGTGCCAGCAGCACTGGGGCGGGACTAGCGGGAGATGAGCAGTTCTTC. Drawing the rest from reference TRBV9 and TRBJ2-1, the complete variable domain is DSGVTQTPKHLITATGQRVTLRCSPRSGDLSVYWYQQSLDQGLQFLIQYYNGEERAKGNILERFSAQQFPDLHSELNLSSLELGDSALYFCASSTGAGLAGDEQFFGPGTRLTVL.

The V and J genes are TRBV4-3 and TRBJ2-2; D is possibly TRBD2 (5 bases). This CDR3 is built from 16 residues. Trimming took 0 bases from V and 3 from J, leaving 11 bases between them. Germline CDR1 and CDR2: LGHNA and YSLEER. The CDR3 DNA reads as TGCGCCAGCAGCCAAGACAGAGGAGCGGACACCGGGGAGCTGTTTTTT. Encoded protein: CASSQDRGADTGELFF.

The CDR3 sequence: CASSLAGHVQETQYF. DNA of the CDR3: TGCGCCAGCAGCTTGGCCGGGCACGTCCAAGAGACCCAGTACTTC. This chain connects TRBV5-1 to TRBJ2-5; D is unclear. The germline gives CDR1 SGHRS, CDR2 YFSETQ. This CDR3 spans 15 amino acids. V shed 0 bases and J shed 1 base, with 10 bases lying between them.

A single count supports this clone. The rearrangement uses TRBV5-1 and TRBJ2-7, with D perhaps matching TRBD2 (6 bases). The CDR3 is 16 residues long. The germline V gene encodes CDR1 SGHRS and CDR2 YFSETQ. V was cut by 0 bases and J by 0 bases, with 13 bases left in between. CDR3 in DNA: TGCGCCAGCAGCTTGGACGGGGGTTTTCTCTCCTACGAGCAGTACTTC. Translating gives CASSLDGGFLSYEQYF.

The rearrangement uses TRBV27 and TRBJ1-6, with D hard to call. V was trimmed by 8 bases and J by 5 bases, leaving 13 bases between them. There are 14 residues in the CDR3. Germline CDR1 and CDR2: MNHEY and SMNVEV (reference sequence). The CDR3: CASGSRYNNSPLHF. The DNA for the CDR3 is TGTGCCAGCGGTTCTCGTTATAATAATTCACCCCTCCACTTT.

The rearrangement joins TRBV27 to TRBJ1-1, with D tentatively TRBD1 (5 bases). CDR1 and CDR2 (germline): MNHEY, SMNVEV (reference sequence). The V gene lost 7 bases and the J gene lost 1 base, with 10 bases spanning the gap. CDR3 length: 13 residues. CDR3: CASTQRGNTEAFF. DNA for the CDR3: TGTGCCAGCACCCAGAGGGGGAACACTGAAGCTTTCTTT.

The J gene is TRBJ1-5, the V gene TRBV2, with D unclear. V lost 1 base and J 0 bases, leaving 10 bases between the germline ends. Germline-derived CDR1 and CDR2 are SNHLY and FYNNEI. The CDR3 runs to 16 residues. In DNA form, the CDR3 reads TGTGCCAGCAGTGAAGTTCAAGGAGATAGCAATCAGCCCCAGCATTTT. Translating gives CASSEVQGDSNQPQHF. Together with reference TRBV2 and TRBJ1-5, the CDR3 gives the full variable domain: EPEVTQTPSHQVTQMGQEVILRCVPISNHLYFYWYRQILGQKVEFLVSFYNNEISEKSEIFDDQFSVERPDGSNFTLKIRSTKLEDSAMYFCASSEVQGDSNQPQHFGDGTRLSIL.

This rearrangement joins TRBV5-4 to TRBJ2-7, with TRBD2 as a possible D gene (6 bases). V was clipped by 1 base and J by 1 base, with 15 bases between them. Germline V CDR1 and CDR2: SGHNT, YYREEE (reference sequence). This CDR3 has 16 amino acids. Here the CDR3 reads CASSLPPFGRSYEQYF. The CDR3 coding sequence is TGTGCCAGCAGCTTGCCACCCTTCGGGAGATCCTACGAGCAGTACTTC. Using reference TRBV5-4 and TRBJ2-7 for the parts outside the CDR3, the full variable domain is ETGVTQSPTHLIKTRGQQVTLRCSSQSGHNTVSWYQQALGQGPQFIFQYYREEENGRGNFPPRFSGLQFPNYSSELNVNALELDDSALYLCASSLPPFGRSYEQYFGPGTRLTVT.

The count of this clone is one. This chain joins TRBV10-3 and TRBJ2-1, with 8 bases fitting TRBD2. The CDR3 length is 16 residues. The V gene's germline CDR1 is ENHRY and CDR2 SYGVKD. The junction had 10 bases not matched to a gene; V was cut back by 2 bases and J by 7 bases. CDR3 DNA: TGTGCCATCAGTGAGCAGGCGGGAGGTATATTAAATGAGCAGTTCTTC. Amino acid sequence: CAISEQAGGILNEQFF.

This clone appeared a few times. The chain carries TRBV5-6 and TRBJ1-2; D is unresolved. The CDR3 length is 11 residues. The germline gives CDR1 SGHDT, CDR2 YYEEEE. Trimming stripped 2 bases from V and 9 bases from J, with 8 bases between. CDR3 loop: CASSLYDSYTF. For the CDR3, the DNA is TGTGCCAGCAGCTTATATGACAGCTACACCTTC. Full variable domain (outside the CDR3, taken from reference TRBV5-6 and TRBJ1-2): DAGVTQSPTHLIKTRGQQVTLRCSPKSGHDTVSWYQQALGQGPQFIFQYYEEEERQRGNFPDRFSGHQFPNYSSELNVNALLLGDSALYLCASSLYDSYTFGSGTRLTVV.